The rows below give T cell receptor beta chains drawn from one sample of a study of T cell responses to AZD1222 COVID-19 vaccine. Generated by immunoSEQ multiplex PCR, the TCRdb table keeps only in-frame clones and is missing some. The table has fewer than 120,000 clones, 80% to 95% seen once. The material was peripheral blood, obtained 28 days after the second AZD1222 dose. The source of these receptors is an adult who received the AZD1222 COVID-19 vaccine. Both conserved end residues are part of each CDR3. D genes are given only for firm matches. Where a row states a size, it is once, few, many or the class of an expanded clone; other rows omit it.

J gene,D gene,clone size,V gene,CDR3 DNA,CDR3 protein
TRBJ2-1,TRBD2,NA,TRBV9,TGTGCCAGCAGCGTAGCTCCGTATCCGGGAGGAGACTACAATGAGCAGTTCTTC,CASSVAPYPGGDYNEQFF
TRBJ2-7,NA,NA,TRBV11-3,TGTGCCAGCAGCTTACGGGAGCGAGGCTCCTACGAGCAGTACTTC,CASSLRERGSYEQYF
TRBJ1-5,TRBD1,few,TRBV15,TGTGCCACCAGCAGGGGGACAGGGGAGGTTCAGCCCCAGCATTTT,CATSRGTGEVQPQHF
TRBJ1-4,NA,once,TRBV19,TGTGCCAGTAGTACGAGGGACGGTGAAAAACTGTTTTTT,CASSTRDGEKLFF
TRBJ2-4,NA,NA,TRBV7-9,TGTGCCAGCAGCTGGACTGCGGGGGCCGAAAACATTCAGTACTTC,CASSWTAGAENIQYF
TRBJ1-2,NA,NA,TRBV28,TGTGCCAGCGGCAACCAAGGATCCTCCGGCTACACCTTC,CASGNQGSSGYTF
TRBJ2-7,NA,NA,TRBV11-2,TGTGCCAGCAGCTTGTCCCGGACCGCAGGCTACGAGCAGTACTTC,CASSLSRTAGYEQYF
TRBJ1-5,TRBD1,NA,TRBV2,TGTGCCAGCAGTCCGACAGGGGATCGCAATCAGCCCCAGCATTTT,CASSPTGDRNQPQHF
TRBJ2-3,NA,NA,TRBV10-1,TGCGCCAGCAGTGAAAGGGGCACAGATACGCAGTATTTT,CASSERGTDTQYF
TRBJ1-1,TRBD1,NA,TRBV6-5,TGTGCCAGCAGGCCTGACAGGGGGCGGGCTGAAGCTTTCTTT,CASRPDRGRAEAFF
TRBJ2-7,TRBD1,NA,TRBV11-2,TGTGCCAGCAGAGGTCGTGGACAGGGTTTCTTCTACGAGCAGTACTTC,CASRGRGQGFFYEQYF
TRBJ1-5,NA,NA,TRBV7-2,TGTGCCAGCAGCTTTTCCGCTAATCAGCCCCAGCATTTT,CASSFSANQPQHF
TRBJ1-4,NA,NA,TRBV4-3,TGCGCCAGCAGCCCCCATCCTGGGGGGAGTGAAAAACTGTTTTTT,CASSPHPGGSEKLFF
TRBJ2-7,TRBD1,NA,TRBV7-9,TGTGCCAGCAGCTTCGACAGGGCGGGGCAGTACTTC,CASSFDRAGQYF
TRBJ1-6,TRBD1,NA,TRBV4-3,TGCGCCAGCAGCCAAGAATTGCAGGGGGTAGGATCACCCCTCCACTTT,CASSQELQGVGSPLHF
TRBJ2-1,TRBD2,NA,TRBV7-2,TGTGCCAGCAGCTTAGTAGACCGGCGGGGGGGTCGGGATGAGCAGTTCTTC,CASSLVDRRGGRDEQFF